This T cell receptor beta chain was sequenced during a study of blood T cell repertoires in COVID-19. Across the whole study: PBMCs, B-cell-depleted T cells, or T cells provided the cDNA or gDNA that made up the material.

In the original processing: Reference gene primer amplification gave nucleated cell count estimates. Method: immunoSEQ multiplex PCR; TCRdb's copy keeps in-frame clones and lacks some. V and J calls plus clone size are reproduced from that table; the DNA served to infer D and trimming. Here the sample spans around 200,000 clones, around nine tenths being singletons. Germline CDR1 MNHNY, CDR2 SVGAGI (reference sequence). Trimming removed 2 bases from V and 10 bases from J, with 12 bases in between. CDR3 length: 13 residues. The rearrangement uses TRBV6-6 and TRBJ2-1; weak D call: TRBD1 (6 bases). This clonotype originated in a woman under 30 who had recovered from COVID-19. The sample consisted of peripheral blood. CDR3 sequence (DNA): TGTGCCAGCAGTTACGCTGGGGGCTTCGAGCAGTTCTTC. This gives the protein CASSYAGGFEQFF.